Sequencing of this T cell receptor (beta chain) was carried out in a study of CD8+ T cells in alopecia areata. Across the study: A regimen of oral tofacitinib, 5 to 10 mg twice daily, was given to treated patients.

Study conclusions and caveats: Compared with normal scalp, lesional scalp had higher clonality and more expanded CD8+ clones. Tofacitinib did not eliminate many expanded lesional clones from scalp or blood.

The treatment is: oral pan-JAK inhibitor, 5-10 mg twice daily. Punch biopsies of lesional scalp, plus peripheral blood, were taken from alopecia areata patients. Turning to this clone: Its antigen remains unidentified.

The V gene's germline CDR1 is SQVTM and CDR2 ANQGSEA. Trimming cost V 7 bases and J 6 bases, with 19 bases left between them. The CDR3 loop spans 13 amino acids. Sequencing used cDNA as its template, made by extracting RNA and reverse transcribing it. Measured with immunoSEQ multiplex PCR; TCRdb has only the in-frame clones, and not every one. This table has some 42,000 clones, over 85% appearing once. The sequencing here drew on CD8+ T cells sorted from blood, taken at week 24, from a patient treated with tofacitinib. The TCR comes from a human donor with alopecia areata. The chain combines TRBV29-1 with TRBJ2-7, with D maybe TRBD2 (6 bases). CDR3 protein: CSAVKVGGSEQYF. The CDR3 bases are TGCAGCGCCGTTAAGGTTGGGGGGAGCGAGCAGTACTTC.